This entry concerns a single T cell receptor beta chain. Its matching antigen is unknown. The PCR was carried out with 60 Vbeta primers and 13 Jbeta primers. This table comes from immunoSEQ multiplex PCR, and its TCRdb copy is limited to in-frame clones, with some not included. Found here are over 100,000 clones, about 8.5% of them singletons; the top ten hold 5.5%. These data originate in a study of cytomegalovirus exposure and HLA in healthy donors. Study observations and caveats: Most of the TCR beta V segments (in an earlier analysis) were productive either about 87% or about 30% of the time.

The CDR3 is 15 residues long. Germline values: CDR1 MGHRA, CDR2 YSYEKL. Germline trimming cut 0 bases from V and 8 bases from J; bases unmatched to any gene: 6. This TCR derives from a man aged 35 to 55 in good health and CMV-seronegative. Material for sequencing was PBMCs. V is TRBV4-1 and J is TRBJ1-4, with 7 bases matching TRBD1. CDR3 in amino acids: CASSQDSEGAEKLFF. CDR3 nucleotide sequence: TGCGCCAGCAGCCAAGATTCGGAGGGGGCGGAAAAACTGTTTTTT.